This TCR beta chain is from a study of Graves' ophthalmopathy and Graves' hyperthyroidism. This clonotype has at least ten counts. Amplification of TCR beta CDR3 regions used RNA transcripts. An initial RT-PCR round employing HTBI primers preceded a second-round multiplex PCR. TCRdb re-derived calls from the multiplex PCR reads in MiXCR, one entry per CDR3 protein. The repertoire holds about 1.2 million distinct CDR3 sequences, about 36% seen once, with 11% in the top ten. The sequence was obtained from an adult man with Graves' hyperthyroidism. The sample taken for sequencing was peripheral blood or thyroid tissue (not recorded which).

The CDR3 DNA sequence: TGCGCCAGCAGCCCACAGACGACAGGGAGCTATGGCTACACCTTC. This sequence encodes CASSPQTTGSYGYTF. This sequence joins TRBV5-1 and TRBJ1-2, with TRBD1 matching 7 bases. The CDR3 runs 15 residues. The germline V gene has CDR1 SGHRS and CDR2 YFSETQ. V dropped 4 bases and J dropped 4; count of bases not matched to a gene: 10. The variable domain in full, completed from reference TRBV5-1 and TRBJ1-2, reads KAGVTQTPRYLIKTRGQQVTLSCSPISGHRSVSWYQQTPGQGLQFLFEYFSETQRNKGNFPGRFSGRQFSNSRSEMNVSTLELGDSALYLCASSPQTTGSYGYTFGSGTRLTVV.